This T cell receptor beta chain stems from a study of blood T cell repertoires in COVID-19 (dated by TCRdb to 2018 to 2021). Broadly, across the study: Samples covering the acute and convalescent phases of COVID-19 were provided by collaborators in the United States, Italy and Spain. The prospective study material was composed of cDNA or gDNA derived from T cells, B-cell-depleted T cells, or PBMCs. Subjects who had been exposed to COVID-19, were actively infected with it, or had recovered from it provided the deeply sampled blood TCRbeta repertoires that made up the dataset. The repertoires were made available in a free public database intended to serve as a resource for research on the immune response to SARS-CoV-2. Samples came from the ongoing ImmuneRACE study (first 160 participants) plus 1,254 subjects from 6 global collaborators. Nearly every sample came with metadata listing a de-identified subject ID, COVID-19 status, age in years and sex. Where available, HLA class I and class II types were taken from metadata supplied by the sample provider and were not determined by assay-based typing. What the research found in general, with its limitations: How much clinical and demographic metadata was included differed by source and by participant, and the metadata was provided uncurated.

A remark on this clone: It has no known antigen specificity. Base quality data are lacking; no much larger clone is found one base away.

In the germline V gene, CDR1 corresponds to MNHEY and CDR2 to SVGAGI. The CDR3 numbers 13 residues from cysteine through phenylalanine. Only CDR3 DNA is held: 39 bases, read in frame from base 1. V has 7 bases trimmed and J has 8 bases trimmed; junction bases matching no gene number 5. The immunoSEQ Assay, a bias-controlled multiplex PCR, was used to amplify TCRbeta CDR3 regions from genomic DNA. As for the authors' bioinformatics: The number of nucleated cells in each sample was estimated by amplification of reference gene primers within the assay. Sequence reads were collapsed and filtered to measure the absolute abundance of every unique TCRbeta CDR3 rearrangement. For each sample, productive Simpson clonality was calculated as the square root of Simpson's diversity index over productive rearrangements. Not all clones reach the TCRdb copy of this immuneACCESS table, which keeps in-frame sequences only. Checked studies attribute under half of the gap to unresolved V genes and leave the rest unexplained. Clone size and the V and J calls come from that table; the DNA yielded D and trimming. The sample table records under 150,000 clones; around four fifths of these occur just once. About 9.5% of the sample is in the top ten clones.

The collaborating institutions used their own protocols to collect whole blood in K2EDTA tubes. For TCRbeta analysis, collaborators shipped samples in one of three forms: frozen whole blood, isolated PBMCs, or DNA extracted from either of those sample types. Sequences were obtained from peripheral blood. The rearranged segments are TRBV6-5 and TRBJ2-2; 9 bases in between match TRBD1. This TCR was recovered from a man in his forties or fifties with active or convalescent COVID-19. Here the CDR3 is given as CASIRDRGGELFF. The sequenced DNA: TGTGCCAGCATAAGAGACAGGGGGGGGGAGCTGTTTTTT.